This TCR beta chain comes out of a study of CD8+CD57+ T cells in acquired aplastic anemia. Study summary: Across the sorted CD4+ and CD8+ cells, DNA amounts averaged approximately 3 ug. Healthy donors yielded some 9.9 million CD4+ cell reads on average.

Study-wide findings and caveats: Patients and controls were not found to differ significantly in CD8+ Simpson's diversity. Both patients and controls carried the same twenty-nine CD8+ CDR3 sequences.

Germline V lookup: CDR1 SQVTM, CDR2 ANQGSEA. The germline V and J ends were trimmed by 4 bases and 1 base, with 7 bases remaining between them. This CDR3 is 12 amino acids long. Details on this clonotype: Antigen unknown.

Using genomic DNA as the template, TCR beta VDJ and CDR3 profiling was carried out. TCRdb ran MiXCR on the reads and lists one entry per CDR3 protein. The sample has about 210,000 distinct CDR3 sequences, 30% to 40% seen once. The J gene is TRBJ1-1, the V gene TRBV29-1; possible D gene TRBD1, 6 bases. The TCR sequence derives from a human donor in good health, serving as a control. Sample: sorted CD4+, CD8+, or CD8+CD57+ T cells (not recorded which) from PBMCs. The CDR3 reads CSVGRGNTEAFF. As DNA, the CDR3 is TGCAGCGTTGGCAGGGGGAACACTGAAGCTTTCTTT.